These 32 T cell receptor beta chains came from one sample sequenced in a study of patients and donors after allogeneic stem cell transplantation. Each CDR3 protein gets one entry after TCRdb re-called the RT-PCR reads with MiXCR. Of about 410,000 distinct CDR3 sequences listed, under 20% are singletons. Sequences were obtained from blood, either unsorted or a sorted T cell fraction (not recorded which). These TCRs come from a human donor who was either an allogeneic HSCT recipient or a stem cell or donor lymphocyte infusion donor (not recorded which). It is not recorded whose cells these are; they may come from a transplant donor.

The CDR3 bases are TGTGCCAGCAGCTTCGGGGGGCCCTTAAGCACAGATACGCAGTATTTT. Amino acid sequence: CASSFGGPLSTDTQYF. V usage is TRBV5-4 and J usage is TRBJ2-3; a possible D gene is TRBD2 (7 bases). The V gene's germline CDR1 is SGHNT and CDR2 YYREEE (reference sequence). CDR3 length: 16 residues. Trimming shortened V by 2 bases and J by 0 bases, and 13 bases separated the two germline ends.

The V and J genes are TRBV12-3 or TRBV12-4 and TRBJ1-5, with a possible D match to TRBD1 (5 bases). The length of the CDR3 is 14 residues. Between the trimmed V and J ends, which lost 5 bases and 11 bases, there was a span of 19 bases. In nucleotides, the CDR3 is TGTGCCAGCAGTACAGCCGGGACGGCTATAGCCCAGCATTTT. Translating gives CASSTAGTAIAQHF.

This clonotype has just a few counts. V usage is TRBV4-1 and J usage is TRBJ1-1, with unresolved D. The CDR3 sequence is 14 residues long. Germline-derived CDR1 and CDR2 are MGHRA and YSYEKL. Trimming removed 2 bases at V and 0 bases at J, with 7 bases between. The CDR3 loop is CASSQFGLNTEAFF. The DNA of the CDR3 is TGCGCCAGCAGCCAATTCGGGTTGAACACTGAAGCTTTCTTT.

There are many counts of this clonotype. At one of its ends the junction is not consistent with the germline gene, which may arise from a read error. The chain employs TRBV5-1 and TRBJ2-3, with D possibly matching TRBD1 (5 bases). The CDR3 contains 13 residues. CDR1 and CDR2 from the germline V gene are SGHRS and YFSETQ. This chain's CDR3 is CASSLGGTDTQYF. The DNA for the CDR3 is TGTGCCAGCAGCTTAGGGGGCACAGATACGCAGTATTTT.

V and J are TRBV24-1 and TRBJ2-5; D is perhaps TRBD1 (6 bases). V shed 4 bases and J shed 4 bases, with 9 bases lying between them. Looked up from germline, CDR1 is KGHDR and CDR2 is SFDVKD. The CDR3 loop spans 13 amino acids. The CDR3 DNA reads TGTGCCACCAGTGAGGGGGCCCCAGAGACCCAGTACTTC. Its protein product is CATSEGAPETQYF.

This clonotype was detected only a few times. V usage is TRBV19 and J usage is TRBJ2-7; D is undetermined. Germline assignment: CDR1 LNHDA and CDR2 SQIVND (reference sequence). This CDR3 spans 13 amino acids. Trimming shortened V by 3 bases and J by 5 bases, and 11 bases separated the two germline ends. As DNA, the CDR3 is TGTGCCAGTAGTATGACCGGGTTGGACGAGCAGTACTTC. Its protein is CASSMTGLDEQYF.

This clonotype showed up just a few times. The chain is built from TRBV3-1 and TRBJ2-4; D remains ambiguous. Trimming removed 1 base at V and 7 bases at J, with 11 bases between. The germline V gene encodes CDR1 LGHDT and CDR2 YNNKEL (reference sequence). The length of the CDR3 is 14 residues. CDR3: CASSQGAPSNIQYF. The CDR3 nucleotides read TGTGCCAGCAGCCAAGGGGCGCCTAGTAACATTCAGTACTTC.

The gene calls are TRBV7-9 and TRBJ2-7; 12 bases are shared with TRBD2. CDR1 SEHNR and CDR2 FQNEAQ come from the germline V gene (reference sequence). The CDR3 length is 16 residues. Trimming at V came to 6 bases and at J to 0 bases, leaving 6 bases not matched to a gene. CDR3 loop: CASSLSSGGASYEQYF. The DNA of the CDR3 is TGTGCCAGCAGTTTATCTAGCGGGGGGGCCTCCTACGAGCAGTACTTC.

This CDR3 reads CASSLDAAGNTIYF. The CDR3 DNA reads as TGTGCCAGCAGTTTAGATGCGGCTGGAAACACCATATATTTT. The rearrangement joins TRBV12-3 or TRBV12-4 to TRBJ1-3; D not resolved. The CDR3 covers 14 residues. The V end lost 1 base, the J end lost 2 bases, and 6 bases lay between the germline ends.

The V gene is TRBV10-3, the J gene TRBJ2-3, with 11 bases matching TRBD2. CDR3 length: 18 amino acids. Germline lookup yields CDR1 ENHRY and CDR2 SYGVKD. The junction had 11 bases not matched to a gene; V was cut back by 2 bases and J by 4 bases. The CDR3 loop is CAISETLAGGRKADTQYF. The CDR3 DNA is TGTGCCATCAGTGAGACTTTAGCGGGGGGGCGTAAAGCAGATACGCAGTATTTT.

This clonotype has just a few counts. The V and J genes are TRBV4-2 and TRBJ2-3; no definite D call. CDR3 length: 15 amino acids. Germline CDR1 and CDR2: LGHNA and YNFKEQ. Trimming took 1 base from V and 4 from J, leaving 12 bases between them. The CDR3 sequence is CASSQGVGIPDTQYF. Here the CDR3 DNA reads TGTGCCAGCAGCCAAGGGGTAGGGATCCCAGATACGCAGTATTTT.

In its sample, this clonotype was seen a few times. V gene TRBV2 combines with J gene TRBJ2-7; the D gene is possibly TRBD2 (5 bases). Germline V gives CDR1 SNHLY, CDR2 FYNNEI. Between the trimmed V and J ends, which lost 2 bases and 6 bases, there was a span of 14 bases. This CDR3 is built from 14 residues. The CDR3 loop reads CASSEISSLREQYF. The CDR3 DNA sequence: TGTGCCAGCAGTGAAATTTCTAGCCTGCGCGAGCAGTACTTC.

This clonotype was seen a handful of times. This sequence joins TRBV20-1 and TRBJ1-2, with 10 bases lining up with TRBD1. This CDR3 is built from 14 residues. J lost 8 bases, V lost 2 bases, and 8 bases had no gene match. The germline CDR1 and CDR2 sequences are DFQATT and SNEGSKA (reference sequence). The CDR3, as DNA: TGCAGTGCTAGACCGCGACAGGGGGCTAAGGGCTACACCTTC. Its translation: CSARPRQGAKGYTF.

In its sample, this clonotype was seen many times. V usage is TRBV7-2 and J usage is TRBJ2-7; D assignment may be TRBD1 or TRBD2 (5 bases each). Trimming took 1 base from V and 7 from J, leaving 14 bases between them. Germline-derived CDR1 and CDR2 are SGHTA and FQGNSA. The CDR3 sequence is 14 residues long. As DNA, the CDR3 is TGTGCCAGCAGCTTAGATCCGGGACGGATTGAGCAGTACTTC. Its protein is CASSLDPGRIEQYF.

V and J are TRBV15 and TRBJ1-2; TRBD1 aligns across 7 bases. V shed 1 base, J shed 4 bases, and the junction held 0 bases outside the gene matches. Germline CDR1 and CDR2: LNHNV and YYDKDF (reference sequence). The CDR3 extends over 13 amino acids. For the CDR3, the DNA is TGTGCCACCAGCAGAGCAGGGGGCTATGGCTACACCTTC. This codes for CATSRAGGYGYTF.

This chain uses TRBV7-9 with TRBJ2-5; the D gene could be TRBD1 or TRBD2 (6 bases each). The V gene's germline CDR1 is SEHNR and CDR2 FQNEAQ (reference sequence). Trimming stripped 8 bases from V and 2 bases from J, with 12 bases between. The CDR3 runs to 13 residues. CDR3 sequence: CASGGQGQETQYF. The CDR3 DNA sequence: TGTGCCAGCGGGGGGCAGGGACAAGAGACCCAGTACTTC.

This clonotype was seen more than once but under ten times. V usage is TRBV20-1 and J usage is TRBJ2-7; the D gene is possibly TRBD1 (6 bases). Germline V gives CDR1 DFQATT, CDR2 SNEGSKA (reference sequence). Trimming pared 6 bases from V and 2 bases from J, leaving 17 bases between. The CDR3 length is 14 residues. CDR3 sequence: CSANARGRAYEQYF. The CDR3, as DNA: TGCAGTGCGAATGCCAGGGGTAGGGCCTACGAGCAGTACTTC.

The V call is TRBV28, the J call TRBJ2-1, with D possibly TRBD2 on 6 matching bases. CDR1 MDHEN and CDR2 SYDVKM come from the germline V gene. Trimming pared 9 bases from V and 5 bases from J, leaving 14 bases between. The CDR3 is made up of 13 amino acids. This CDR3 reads CARQRPGDNEQFF. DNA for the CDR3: TGTGCCAGACAACGACCGGGAGACAATGAGCAGTTCTTC.

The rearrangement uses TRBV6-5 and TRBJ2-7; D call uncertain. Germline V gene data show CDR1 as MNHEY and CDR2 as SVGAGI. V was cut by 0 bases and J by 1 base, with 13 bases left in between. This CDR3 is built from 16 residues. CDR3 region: CASSYSTRFGSYEQYF. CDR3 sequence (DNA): TGTGCCAGCAGTTACTCGACCCGGTTTGGATCCTACGAGCAGTACTTC.

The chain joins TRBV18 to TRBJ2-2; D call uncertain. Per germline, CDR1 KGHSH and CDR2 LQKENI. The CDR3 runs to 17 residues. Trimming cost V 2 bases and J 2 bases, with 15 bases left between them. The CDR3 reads CASSPRTASYNTGELFF. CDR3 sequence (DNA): TGTGCCAGCTCACCAAGGACGGCTTCATACAACACCGGGGAGCTGTTTTTT.

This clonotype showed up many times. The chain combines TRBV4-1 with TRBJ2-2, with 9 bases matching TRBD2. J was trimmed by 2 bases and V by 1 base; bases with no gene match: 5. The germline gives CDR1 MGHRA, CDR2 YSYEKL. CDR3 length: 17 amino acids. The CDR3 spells CASSQGGGRGNTGELFF. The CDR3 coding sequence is TGCGCCAGCAGCCAAGGCGGCGGGAGGGGAAACACCGGGGAGCTGTTTTTT.

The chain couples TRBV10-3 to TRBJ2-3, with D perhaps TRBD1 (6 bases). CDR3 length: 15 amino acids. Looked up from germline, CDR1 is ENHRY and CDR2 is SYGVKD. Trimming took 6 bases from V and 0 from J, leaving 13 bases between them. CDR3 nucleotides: TGTGCCATCAGCCGGACAGAGGCTAGCACAGATACGCAGTATTTT. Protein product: CAISRTEASTDTQYF.

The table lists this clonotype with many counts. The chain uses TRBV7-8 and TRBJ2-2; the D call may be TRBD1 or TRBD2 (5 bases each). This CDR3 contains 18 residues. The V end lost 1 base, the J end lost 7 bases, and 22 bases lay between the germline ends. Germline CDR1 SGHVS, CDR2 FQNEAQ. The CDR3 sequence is CASSLDQTGPFLFGELFF. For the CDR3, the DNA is TGTGCCAGCAGCTTAGACCAAACGGGGCCGTTCCTTTTCGGGGAGCTGTTTTTT.

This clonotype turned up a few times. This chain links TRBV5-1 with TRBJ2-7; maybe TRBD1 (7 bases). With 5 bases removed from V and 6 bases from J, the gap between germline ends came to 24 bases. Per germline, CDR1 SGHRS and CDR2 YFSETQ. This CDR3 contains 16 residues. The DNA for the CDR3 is TGCGCCAGCAGGGCAACACAGGGGACTGGCAACTTCGAGCAGTACTTC. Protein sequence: CASRATQGTGNFEQYF.

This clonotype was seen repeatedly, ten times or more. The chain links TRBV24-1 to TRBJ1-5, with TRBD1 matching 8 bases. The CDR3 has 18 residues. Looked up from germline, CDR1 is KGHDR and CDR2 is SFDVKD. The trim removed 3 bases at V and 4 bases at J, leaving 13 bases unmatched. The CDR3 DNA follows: TGTGCCACCAGTGATGGGGTTCCCGGCAGGGGGCCAAATCAGCCCCAGCATTTT. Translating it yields CATSDGVPGRGPNQPQHF.

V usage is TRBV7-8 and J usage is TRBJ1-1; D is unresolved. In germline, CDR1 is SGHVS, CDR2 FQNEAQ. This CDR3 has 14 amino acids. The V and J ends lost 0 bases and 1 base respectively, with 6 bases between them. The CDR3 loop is CASSLAYGNTEAFF. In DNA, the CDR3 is TGTGCCAGCAGCTTAGCGTACGGGAACACTGAAGCTTTCTTT.

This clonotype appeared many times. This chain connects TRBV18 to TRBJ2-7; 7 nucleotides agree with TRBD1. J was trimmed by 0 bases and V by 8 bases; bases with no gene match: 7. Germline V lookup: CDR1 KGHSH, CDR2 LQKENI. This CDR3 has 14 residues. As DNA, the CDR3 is TGTGCCAGCCAAAGGGGGACAGCCTCCTACGAGCAGTACTTC. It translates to CASQRGTASYEQYF.

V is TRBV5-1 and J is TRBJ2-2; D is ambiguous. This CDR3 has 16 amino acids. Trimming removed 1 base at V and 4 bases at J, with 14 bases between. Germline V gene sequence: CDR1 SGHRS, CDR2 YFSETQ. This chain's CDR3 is CASSLSRPTGTGELFF. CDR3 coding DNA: TGCGCCAGCAGCTTGAGCAGGCCGACGGGCACCGGGGAGCTGTTTTTT.

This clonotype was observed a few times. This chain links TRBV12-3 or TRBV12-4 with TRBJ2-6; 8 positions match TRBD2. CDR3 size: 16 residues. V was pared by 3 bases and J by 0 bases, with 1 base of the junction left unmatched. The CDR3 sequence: CASSFGGGSGANVLTF. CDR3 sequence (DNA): TGTGCCAGCAGTTTCGGGGGGGGCTCTGGGGCCAACGTCCTGACTTTC.

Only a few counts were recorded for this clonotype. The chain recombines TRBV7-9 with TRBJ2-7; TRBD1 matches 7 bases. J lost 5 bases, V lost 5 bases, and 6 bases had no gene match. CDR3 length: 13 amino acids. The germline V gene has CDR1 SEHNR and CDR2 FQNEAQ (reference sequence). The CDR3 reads CASSTGQRDEQYF. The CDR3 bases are TGTGCCAGCAGCACGGGACAGCGAGACGAGCAGTACTTC.

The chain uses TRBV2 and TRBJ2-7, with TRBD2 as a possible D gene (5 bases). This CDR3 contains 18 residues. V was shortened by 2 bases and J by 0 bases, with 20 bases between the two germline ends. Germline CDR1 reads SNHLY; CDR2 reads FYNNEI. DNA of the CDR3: TGTGCCAGCAGTGAAAACCTTTGGGCAGGAGGCAGCTCCTACGAGCAGTACTTC. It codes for CASSENLWAGGSSYEQYF.

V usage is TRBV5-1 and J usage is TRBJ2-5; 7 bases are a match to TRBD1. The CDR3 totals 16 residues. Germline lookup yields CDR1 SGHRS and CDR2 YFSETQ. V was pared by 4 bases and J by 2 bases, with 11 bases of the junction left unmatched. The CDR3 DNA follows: TGCGCCAGCAGCCTGGATCGGACAGGCAGACAAGAGACCCAGTACTTC. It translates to CASSLDRTGRQETQYF.